A single T cell receptor beta chain is shown here with its context. Its antigen is still unknown. Per-base quality was not reported, and no clone a single base away is much larger than it. This sample stems from a study of T cell responses to AZD1222 COVID-19 vaccine (dated by TCRdb to about 2021). With regard to the full study: TCR sequencing covered roughly 230 trial participants: 200 to 220 given two doses of AZD1222 and 26 given two doses of MenACWY control vaccine. Trial participants were enrolled into age subgroups of 18-55, 56-69 and 70-plus years, which contained around 150, 29 and 61 TCR-sequenced participants, respectively. Results and caveats for the whole study, not just this receptor: The whole spike protein was spanned by vaccine-associated CD4 TCRs, and dominant responses were seen in regions 160-218 and 743-854. In the small 56-69-year group, the increase in depth fell short of significance, most likely because of low power. Because no day 14 peak-response samples were available, the repertoires could be characterized only after the peak T cell response. Most participants were white British and females outnumbered males, and the authors suggested that clonal diversity may have been underestimated. After two AZD1222 doses, spike-specific TCR breadth and depth were significantly higher than at day 0 and than in MenACWY recipients. Nearly half of unique spike-specific TCRs reportedly recognized epitopes outside regions mutated in the B.1.351 and B.1.1.7 variants. Only five to seven AZD1222 recipients were SARS-CoV-2 seropositive at baseline, limiting conclusions about previously exposed vaccinees.

V drops 2 bases and J drops 6 bases, leaving 4 bases in between. CDR1 and CDR2, looked up from the germline V gene, are SGHTA and FQGTGA. Taken from cysteine to phenylalanine, the CDR3 has 12 residues. This entry keeps only the CDR3 DNA: 36 bases, framed from base 1. The CDR3 regions of human TCRbeta chains were analyzed by immunosequencing. On the study's bioinformatics: Repertoire TCRs were checked for matches against a reference library of SARS-CoV-2-specific TCRs that had been generated using the MIRA antigen-specificity platform. Breadth was defined as the fraction of unique TCRs that were SARS-CoV-2-associated. Depth was defined as the fraction of total T cells that were SARS-CoV-2-associated. Using the MIRA data, each spike-specific TCR was assigned both to the spike region to which the TCR was reactive and to a CD4 or CD8 class. Log10-transformed breadth and depth values were compared by one-way ANOVA with Sidak's multiple comparisons tests. This immuneACCESS table, as held by TCRdb, lists in-frame sequences with V and J called but not all clones. Of the missing ones, under half trace to an unresolved V gene in checked studies; the others have no known cause. That table is the source of V, J and clone size, and D and trimming were worked out from the DNA. A total of fewer than 130,000 clones appear in this sample, approximately 90% of them only once. The top ten constitute roughly 15% of the sample.

The time point label for this specimen denotes: about 28 days (+/-7) after the second vaccine dose. AZD1222 recipients with second doses at about 4 weeks or about 12 weeks were pooled, because spike-specific TCR depth and breadth did not differ between schedules. The vaccinee samples were drawn from two UK trials, COV001 and COV002, one of which was a single-blind randomized controlled phase 2/3 trial testing AZD1222 (ChAdOx1 nCoV-19) in healthy adults. For TCRbeta chain sequencing, PBMC samples were collected from trial participants at day 0 and at day 28 after the second dose. The clonotype originates from an adult who received the AZD1222 COVID-19 vaccine. This receptor chain uses TRBV7-3 and TRBJ2-2, with the D segment identity uncertain. Source: peripheral blood, taken 28 days after the second AZD1222 dose. The bases read TGTGCCAGCAGCTTATGGCCCGGGGAGCTGTTTTTT. This translates into CASSLWPGELFF.